A single sample gave rise to the 20 T cell receptor beta chains below, sequenced in a study of shared clonotypes between healthy human individuals. CD45RO-negative CD8 cells positively selected for CCR7 made up the naive population, which excluded terminally differentiated effector memory CD45RA+ cells. Repertoires were generated with immunoSEQ multiplex PCR, while TCRdb's copy carries only in-frame clones and drops some. The sample has almost 700,000 clones; about 91% are singletons. The specimen sequenced was naive CD8+ T cells sorted from blood. These receptors all come from a man aged 30 to 45 in good health.

The chain combines TRBV7-6 with TRBJ2-1, with TRBD2 matching over 9 bases. Germline V gives CDR1 SGHVS, CDR2 FNYEAQ. Unmatched junction bases numbered 9, after V lost 5 bases and J lost 7 bases. The CDR3 sequence is 15 residues long. The CDR3 reads CASSRSGSLSNEQFF. CDR3 bases: TGTGCCAGCAGCCGTAGCGGGAGCCTGTCGAATGAGCAGTTCTTC. Supplemented by reference TRBV7-6 and TRBJ2-1, the full variable domain reads GAGVSQSPRYKVTKRGQDVALRCDPISGHVSLYWYRQALGQGPEFLTYFNYEAQQDKSGLPNDRFSAERPEGSISTLTIQRTEQRDSAMYRCASSRSGSLSNEQFFGPGTRLTVL.

The genes are TRBV10-2 and TRBJ2-7, with TRBD1 as a possible D gene (6 bases). CDR1 is WSHSY and CDR2 is SAAADI in the germline V gene. Trimming took off 6 bases at V and 3 bases at J, with 12 bases between the two ends. This CDR3 region has 13 residues. CDR3 loop: CASSLQDSYEQYF. The CDR3 DNA is TGCGCCAGCAGCCTACAGGACAGCTACGAGCAGTACTTC.

The chain has TRBV4-1 and TRBJ1-5; D gene uncertain. The germline gives CDR1 MGHRA, CDR2 YSYEKL. V lost 2 bases to trimming and J lost 0 bases, with 8 bases between them. CDR3 size: 15 residues. The CDR3 coding sequence is TGCGCCAGCAGCCAATCTGACGGTAGCAATCAGCCCCAGCATTTT. Translation gives CASSQSDGSNQPQHF.

The chain employs TRBV5-1 and TRBJ2-7; 11 nucleotides agree with TRBD2. CDR1 is SGHRS, CDR2 YFSETQ, per germline. J gave up 1 base and V 5 bases, and 5 bases lay outside the gene matches. The length of the CDR3 is 15 residues. CDR3 nucleotides: TGCGCCAGCAGGGGACTAGCGGACTTTTCCTACGAGCAGTACTTC. Translating it yields CASRGLADFSYEQYF.

The chain is built from TRBV28 and TRBJ2-1; 9 bases are a match to TRBD1. Per the germline V gene, CDR1 is MDHEN and CDR2 is SYDVKM. CDR3 length: 19 amino acids. V shed 1 base, J shed 8 bases, and the junction held 18 bases outside the gene matches. The CDR3 coding sequence is TGTGCCAGCAGTTTATTCTCCGGGACAGGGTATTTCACCGGGTATGAGCAGTTCTTC. This sequence encodes CASSLFSGTGYFTGYEQFF.

This chain connects TRBV10-2 to TRBJ2-1; 12 bases align to TRBD2. The CDR3 runs 15 residues. V trimming: 6 bases; J trimming: 5 bases; junction bases outside the gene matches: 5. CDR1 is WSHSY and CDR2 is SAAADI in the germline V gene. CDR3 amino acids: CASRSTSGGNNEQFF. CDR3 bases: TGCGCCAGCAGATCGACTAGCGGGGGCAACAATGAGCAGTTCTTC.

The gene calls are TRBV9 and TRBJ2-3, with a tentative D call TRBD2 (6 bases). Germline CDR1 SGDLS, CDR2 YYNGEE. The CDR3 runs to 15 residues. Trimming took 4 bases from V and 4 from J, leaving 16 bases between them. In DNA form, the CDR3 reads TGTGCCAGCAGCCCCCCTACGGGAGCCCCAGATACGCAGTATTTT. It specifies CASSPPTGAPDTQYF.

The V gene is TRBV5-4, the J gene TRBJ2-7; D gene ambiguous. The CDR3 length is 14 residues. Trimming left V 4 bases short and J 2 bases short, with 13 bases between. Germline lookup yields CDR1 SGHNT and CDR2 YYREEE (reference sequence). DNA for the CDR3: TGTGCCAGCAGCCCCACCGGTGGAACCTACGAGCAGTACTTC. It is translated as CASSPTGGTYEQYF.

The chain employs TRBV10-2 and TRBJ2-3; TRBD1 is a possible D gene (5 bases). CDR3 size: 14 residues. Germline loops: CDR1 WSHSY, CDR2 SAAADI. V dropped 2 bases and J dropped 3 bases, with 9 bases sitting between them. The CDR3 reads CASSEGQGTDTQYF. The DNA of the CDR3 is TGCGCCAGCAGTGAGGGCCAGGGAACAGATACGCAGTATTTT.

This clone was seen a few times. This chain links TRBV28 with TRBJ2-5; tentative D call: TRBD1 (6 bases). The CDR3 covers 15 residues. V was trimmed by 4 bases and J by 0 bases, leaving 12 bases between them. Germline V gene lookup returns CDR1 MDHEN and CDR2 SYDVKM. The CDR3 is CASSWIQGNQETQYF. CDR3 nucleotides: TGTGCCAGCAGTTGGATACAGGGAAACCAAGAGACCCAGTACTTC.

The chain recombines TRBV11-3 with TRBJ2-5; TRBD2 matches at 9 bases. The junction had 3 bases not matched to a gene; V was cut back by 4 bases and J by 0 bases. CDR3 length: 15 amino acids. CDR1 SGHNT and CDR2 YENEEA come from the germline V gene. In DNA, the CDR3 is TGTGCCAGCAGCTCACAGCGGGAGGACCAAGAGACCCAGTACTTC. Translated, it gives CASSSQREDQETQYF.

The gene calls are TRBV7-8 and TRBJ2-3; D gene ambiguous. Germline loops: CDR1 SGHVS, CDR2 FQNEAQ. The CDR3 spans 14 residues. Trimming pared 1 base from V and 2 bases from J, leaving 7 bases between. CDR3 protein: CASSLEADTDTQYF. In DNA form, the CDR3 reads TGTGCCAGCAGCTTAGAGGCTGACACAGATACGCAGTATTTT.

The rearrangement joins TRBV19 to TRBJ2-7; D gene uncertain. The germline CDR1 and CDR2 sequences are LNHDA and SQIVND (reference sequence). V was clipped by 5 bases and J by 3 bases, with 14 bases between them. This CDR3 contains 14 residues. The CDR3 region is CASSPAFVIYEQYF. DNA for the CDR3: TGTGCCAGTAGTCCAGCATTCGTTATCTACGAGCAGTACTTC.

The chain has TRBV7-9 and TRBJ2-2; 8 nucleotides line up with TRBD1. The CDR3 is made up of 18 amino acids. Unmatched junction bases numbered 11, after V lost 4 bases and J lost 1 base. CDR1 is SEHNR and CDR2 is FQNEAQ in the germline V gene (reference sequence). CDR3 in amino acids: CASSSTITGTGNTGELFF. CDR3 DNA: TGTGCCAGCAGCTCGACTATAACCGGGACAGGGAACACCGGGGAGCTGTTTTTT.

The chain recombines TRBV29-1 with TRBJ2-7; the match to TRBD2 covers 8 bases. The CDR3 runs to 14 residues. Per the germline V gene, CDR1 is SQVTM and CDR2 is ANQGSEA. Losses at the gene ends were 2 bases for V and 0 bases for J; bases not matched to a gene: 3. The chain's CDR3 is CSVENLAGSYEQYF. The CDR3 bases are TGCAGCGTTGAAAACCTAGCGGGCTCCTACGAGCAGTACTTC.

The chain couples TRBV5-1 to TRBJ2-1, with TRBD1 as a possible D gene (5 bases). Trimming took off 6 bases at V and 15 bases at J, with 25 bases between the two ends. Germline loops: CDR1 SGHRS, CDR2 YFSETQ. This CDR3 is built from 14 residues. CDR3 nucleotide sequence: TGCGCCAGCAAACCGTTTTTATTTCGACAGATAGCGTTCTTC. Protein sequence: CASKPFLFRQIAFF.

The rearrangement links TRBV7-9 to TRBJ2-1, with 9 bases that match TRBD1. Trimming cost V 5 bases and J 1 base; bases outside gene matches: 3. Germline-derived CDR1 and CDR2 are SEHNR and FQNEAQ (reference sequence). The CDR3 totals 15 residues. CDR3 nucleotides: TGTGCCAGCAGCCCAGACAGGGGGTCCTACAATGAGCAGTTCTTC. Translating gives CASSPDRGSYNEQFF.

The chain joins TRBV7-3 to TRBJ2-7, with TRBD2 matching over 9 bases. Trimming took 5 bases from V and 6 from J; bases not matched to a gene: 11. CDR3 size: 15 residues. The germline CDR1 and CDR2 sequences are SGHTA and FQGTGA. In DNA form, the CDR3 reads TGTGCCAGCAGCCCGTCCGGGGCGGGAGGGGTCGAGCAGTACTTC. It encodes CASSPSGAGGVEQYF. Together with reference TRBV7-3 and TRBJ2-7, the CDR3 gives the full variable domain: GAGVSQTPSNKVTEKGKYVELRCDPISGHTALYWYRQSLGQGPEFLIYFQGTGAADDSGLPNDRFFAVRPEGSVSTLKIQRTERGDSAVYLCASSPSGAGGVEQYFGPGTRLTVT.

The V call is TRBV27, the J call TRBJ2-5, with D perhaps TRBD1 (5 bases). This CDR3 has 15 amino acids. Germline assignment: CDR1 MNHEY and CDR2 SMNVEV (reference sequence). The V and J ends lost 2 bases and 4 bases respectively, with 14 bases between them. CDR3 protein: CASSLGADSGETQYF. The CDR3 bases are TGTGCCAGCAGTTTAGGGGCAGACAGTGGAGAGACCCAGTACTTC.

The chain couples TRBV28 to TRBJ2-1, with TRBD2 identical over 11 bases. With 5 bases clipped from V and 7 bases from J, the junction kept 7 bases outside the gene matches. CDR3 length: 15 residues. CDR1 MDHEN and CDR2 SYDVKM come from the germline V gene. The CDR3 DNA reads TGTGCCAGCAGTCGACTAGCGGGACTTGGTAATGAGCAGTTCTTC. It specifies CASSRLAGLGNEQFF.